The table lists the clone carrying this T cell receptor (beta chain) with a few counts. As yet, its antigen is unknown. One end of the junction varies from germline; a read error may be responsible. The CDR3 extends over 18 amino acids. CDR1 is SGHTA and CDR2 is FQGTGA in the germline V gene. The record originates from a study of T cells in Graves' hyperthyroidism and ophthalmopathy. Study-wide findings and caveats: Blood also contained most expanded thyroid clonotypes above 0.001.

What was amplified from RNA transcripts were TCR beta CDR3 regions. The TCR CDR3 was amplified in a first-round RT-PCR using the HTBI primer set. TCRdb itself ran the multiplex PCR reads through MiXCR, one entry per CDR3 protein. Among 650,000 to 800,000 distinct CDR3 sequences, 45% were seen once, and the ten largest hold less than 8.5%. Input material: peripheral blood or thyroid tissue (not recorded which). The sequence came from an adult man with Graves' disease, either hyperthyroidism or ophthalmopathy (not recorded which). The genes are TRBV7-3 and TRBJ1-6, with TRBD1 matching over 7 bases. The CDR3 here is CASSQDRIGGTGNSPLHF. DNA of the CDR3: TGCGCCAGCAGCCAAGATCGAATAGGGGGCACGGGTAATTCACCCCTCCACTTT.